This TCR beta chain was identified in a study of human T cells and chemical hapten exposure. Study results and caveats: The study found that DPC sensitization did not change TCRs above 1 in 1000 frequency.

TCRdb processed the RACE reads anew with MiXCR; each CDR3 protein has one entry. The data show around 120,000 distinct CDR3 sequences, with roughly 13% seen just once and 2.8% held by the top ten. The time point is: pre-sensitization, week 0. Indicated treatment: therapeutic diphenylcyclopropenone sensitization with weekly scalp DPC. The length of the CDR3 is 15 residues. Trimming pared 4 bases from V and 8 bases from J, leaving 18 bases between. This clonotype was picked up many times. Its antigen is unidentified. The sequence was collected from a woman aged 18-35 years with alopecia areata. Some clones in this sample may be carry-over from other donors' samples. The chain joins TRBV12-3 or TRBV12-4 to TRBJ2-1; D unresolved. Sequenced material: whole blood, taken in connection with sensitization to the hapten diphenylcyclopropenone (DPC). The CDR3 loop reads CASSSAMRLVYEQFF. In DNA, the CDR3 is TGTGCCAGCAGTTCGGCTATGCGGCTTGTGTATGAGCAGTTCTTC.